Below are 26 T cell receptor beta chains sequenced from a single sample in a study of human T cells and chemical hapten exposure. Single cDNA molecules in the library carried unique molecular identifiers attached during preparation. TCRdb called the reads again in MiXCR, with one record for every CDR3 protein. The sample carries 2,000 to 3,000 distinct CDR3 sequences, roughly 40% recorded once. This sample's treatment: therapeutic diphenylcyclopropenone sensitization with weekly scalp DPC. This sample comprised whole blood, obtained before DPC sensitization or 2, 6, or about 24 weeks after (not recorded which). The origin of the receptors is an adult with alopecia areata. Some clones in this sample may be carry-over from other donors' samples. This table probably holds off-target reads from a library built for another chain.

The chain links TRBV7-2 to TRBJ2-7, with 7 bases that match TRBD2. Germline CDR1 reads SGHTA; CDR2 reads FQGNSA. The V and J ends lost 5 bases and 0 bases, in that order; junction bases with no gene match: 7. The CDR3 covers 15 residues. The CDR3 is CASSRLAKASYEQYF. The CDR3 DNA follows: TGTGCCAGCAGCCGACTAGCTAAAGCCTCCTACGAGCAGTACTTC.

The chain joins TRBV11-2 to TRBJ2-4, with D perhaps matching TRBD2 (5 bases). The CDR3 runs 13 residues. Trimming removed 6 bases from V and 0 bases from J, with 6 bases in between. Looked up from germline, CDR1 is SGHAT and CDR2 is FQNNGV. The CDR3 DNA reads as TGTGCCAGCAGGGACTTAGCCAAAAACATTCAGTACTTC. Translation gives CASRDLAKNIQYF. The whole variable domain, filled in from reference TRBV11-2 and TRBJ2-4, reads EAGVAQSPRYKIIEKRQSVAFWCNPISGHATLYWYQQILGQGPKLLIQFQNNGVVDDSQLPKDRFSAERLKGVDSTLKIQPAKLEDSAVYLCASRDLAKNIQYFGAGTRLSVL.

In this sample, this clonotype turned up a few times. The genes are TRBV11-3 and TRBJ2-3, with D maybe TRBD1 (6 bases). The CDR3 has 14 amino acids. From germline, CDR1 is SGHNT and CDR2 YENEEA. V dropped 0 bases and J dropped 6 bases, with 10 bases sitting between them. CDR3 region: CASSLEAGVDTQYF. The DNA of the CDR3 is TGTGCCAGCAGCTTAGAAGCAGGGGTGGATACGCAGTATTTT.

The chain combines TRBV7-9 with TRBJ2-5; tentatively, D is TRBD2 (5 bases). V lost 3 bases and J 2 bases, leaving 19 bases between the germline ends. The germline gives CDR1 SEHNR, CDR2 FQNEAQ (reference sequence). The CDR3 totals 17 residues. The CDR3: CASSFRREVTGQETQYF. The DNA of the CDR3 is TGTGCCAGCAGCTTCCGAAGAGAGGTGACGGGACAAGAGACCCAGTACTTC.

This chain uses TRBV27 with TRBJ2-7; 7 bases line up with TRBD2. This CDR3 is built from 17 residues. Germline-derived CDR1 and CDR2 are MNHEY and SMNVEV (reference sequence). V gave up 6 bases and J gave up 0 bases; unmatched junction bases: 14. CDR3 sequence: CASSEEQSGIRSYEQYF. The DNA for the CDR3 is TGTGCCAGCAGCGAGGAACAAAGCGGGATACGCTCCTACGAGCAGTACTTC.

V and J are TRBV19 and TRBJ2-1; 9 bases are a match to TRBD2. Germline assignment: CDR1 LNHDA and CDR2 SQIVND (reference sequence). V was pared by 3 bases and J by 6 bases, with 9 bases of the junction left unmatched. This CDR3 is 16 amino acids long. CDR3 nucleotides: TGTGCCAGTAGTATGAGCGCTCGAGCGGGAGGCAATGAGCAGTTCTTC. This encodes CASSMSARAGGNEQFF.

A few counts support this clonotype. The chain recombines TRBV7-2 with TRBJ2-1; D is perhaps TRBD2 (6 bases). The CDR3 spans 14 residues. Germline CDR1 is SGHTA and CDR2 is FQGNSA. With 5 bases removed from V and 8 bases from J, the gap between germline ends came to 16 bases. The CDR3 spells CASSPPTRKYEQFF. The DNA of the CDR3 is TGTGCCAGCAGCCCGCCGACTAGGAAGTATGAGCAGTTCTTC.

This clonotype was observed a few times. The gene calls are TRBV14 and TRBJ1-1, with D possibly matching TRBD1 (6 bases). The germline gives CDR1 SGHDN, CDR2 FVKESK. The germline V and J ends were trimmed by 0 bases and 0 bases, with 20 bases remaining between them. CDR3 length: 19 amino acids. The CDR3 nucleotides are TGTGCCAGCAGCCAAGAGTTGCCGAGGGGGACAATTTTGAACACTGAAGCTTTCTTT. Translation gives CASSQELPRGTILNTEAFF.

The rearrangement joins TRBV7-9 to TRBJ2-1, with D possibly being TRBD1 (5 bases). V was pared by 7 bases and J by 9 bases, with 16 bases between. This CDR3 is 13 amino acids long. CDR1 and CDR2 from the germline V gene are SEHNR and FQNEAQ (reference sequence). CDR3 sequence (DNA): TGTGCCAGCATCCACCCCCTCCAGGGTGAGCAGTTCTTC. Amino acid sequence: CASIHPLQGEQFF.

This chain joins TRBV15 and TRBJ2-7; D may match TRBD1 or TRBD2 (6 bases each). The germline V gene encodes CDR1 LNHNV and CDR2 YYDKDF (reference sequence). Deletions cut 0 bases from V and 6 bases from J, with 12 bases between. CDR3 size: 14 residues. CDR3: CATSRDHGGGEQYF. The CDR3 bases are TGTGCCACCAGCAGAGATCACGGGGGCGGCGAGCAGTACTTC.

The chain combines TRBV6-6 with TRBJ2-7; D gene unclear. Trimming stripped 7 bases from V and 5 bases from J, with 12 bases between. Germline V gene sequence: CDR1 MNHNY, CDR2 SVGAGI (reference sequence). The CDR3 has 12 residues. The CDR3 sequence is CASTGSPHEQYF. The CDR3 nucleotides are TGTGCCAGCACGGGCTCCCCCCACGAGCAGTACTTC.

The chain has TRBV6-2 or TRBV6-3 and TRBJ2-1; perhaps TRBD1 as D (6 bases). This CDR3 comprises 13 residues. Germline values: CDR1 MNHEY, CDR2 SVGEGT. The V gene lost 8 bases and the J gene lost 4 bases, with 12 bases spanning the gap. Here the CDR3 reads CASARDNYNEQFF. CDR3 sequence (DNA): TGTGCCAGCGCCCGGGACAATTACAATGAGCAGTTCTTC.

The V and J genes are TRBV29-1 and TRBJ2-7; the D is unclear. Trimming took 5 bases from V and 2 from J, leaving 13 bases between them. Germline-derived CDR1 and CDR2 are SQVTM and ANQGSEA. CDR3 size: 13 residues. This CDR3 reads CSVRYSSTYEQYF. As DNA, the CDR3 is TGCAGCGTTAGATACAGTTCTACCTACGAGCAGTACTTC.

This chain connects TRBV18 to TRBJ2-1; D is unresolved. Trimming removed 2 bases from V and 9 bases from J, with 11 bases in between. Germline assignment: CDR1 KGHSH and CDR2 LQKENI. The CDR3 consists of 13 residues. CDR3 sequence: CASSPTLELEQFF. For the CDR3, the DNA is TGTGCCAGCTCACCAACCCTAGAGCTTGAGCAGTTCTTC.

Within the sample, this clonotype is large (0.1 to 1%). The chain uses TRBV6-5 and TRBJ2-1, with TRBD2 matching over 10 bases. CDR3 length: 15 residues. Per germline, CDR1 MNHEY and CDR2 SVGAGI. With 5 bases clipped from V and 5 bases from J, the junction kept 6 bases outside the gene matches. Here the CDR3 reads CASSASGSSNNEQFF. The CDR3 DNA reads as TGTGCCAGCAGTGCTAGCGGGAGTTCCAACAATGAGCAGTTCTTC.

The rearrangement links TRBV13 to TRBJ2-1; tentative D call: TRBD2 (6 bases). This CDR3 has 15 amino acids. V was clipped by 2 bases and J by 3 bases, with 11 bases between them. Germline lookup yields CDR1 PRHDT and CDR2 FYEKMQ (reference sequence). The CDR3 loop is CASSLIGSFYNEQFF. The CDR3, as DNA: TGTGCCAGCAGCTTAATCGGGAGCTTCTACAATGAGCAGTTCTTC.

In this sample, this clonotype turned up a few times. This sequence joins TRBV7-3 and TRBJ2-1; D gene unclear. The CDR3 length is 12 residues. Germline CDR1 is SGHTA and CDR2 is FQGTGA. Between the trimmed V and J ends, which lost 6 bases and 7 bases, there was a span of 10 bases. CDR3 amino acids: CASSNGINEQFF. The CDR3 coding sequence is TGTGCCAGCAGTAACGGTATAAATGAGCAGTTCTTC.

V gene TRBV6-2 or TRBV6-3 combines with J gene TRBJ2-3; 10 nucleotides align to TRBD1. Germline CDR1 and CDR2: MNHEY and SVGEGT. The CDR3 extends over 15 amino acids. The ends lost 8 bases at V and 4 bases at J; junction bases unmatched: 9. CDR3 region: CASRLPGQGPDTQYF. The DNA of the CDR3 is TGTGCCAGCCGACTCCCGGGACAGGGGCCAGATACGCAGTATTTT.

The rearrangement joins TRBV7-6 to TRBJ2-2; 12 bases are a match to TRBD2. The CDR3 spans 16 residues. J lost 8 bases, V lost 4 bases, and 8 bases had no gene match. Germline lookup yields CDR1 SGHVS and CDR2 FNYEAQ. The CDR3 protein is CASSSRLAGAAGELFF. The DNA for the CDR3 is TGTGCCAGCAGCTCTCGACTAGCGGGAGCCGCTGGGGAGCTGTTTTTT.

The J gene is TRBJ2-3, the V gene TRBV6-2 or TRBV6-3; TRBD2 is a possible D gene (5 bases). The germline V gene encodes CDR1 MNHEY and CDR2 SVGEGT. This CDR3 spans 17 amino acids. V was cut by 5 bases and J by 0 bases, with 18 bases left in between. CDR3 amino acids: CASSDQPSKRSTDTQYF. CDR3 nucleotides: TGTGCCAGCAGTGACCAACCGTCTAAGCGGAGCACAGATACGCAGTATTTT.

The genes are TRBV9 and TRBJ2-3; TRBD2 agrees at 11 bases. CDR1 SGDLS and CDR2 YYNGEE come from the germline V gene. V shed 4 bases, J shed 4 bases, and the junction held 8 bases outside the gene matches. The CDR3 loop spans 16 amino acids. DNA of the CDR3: TGTGCCAGCAGCCTAGCGGGGGGAACCCCTCCAGATACGCAGTATTTT. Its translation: CASSLAGGTPPDTQYF.

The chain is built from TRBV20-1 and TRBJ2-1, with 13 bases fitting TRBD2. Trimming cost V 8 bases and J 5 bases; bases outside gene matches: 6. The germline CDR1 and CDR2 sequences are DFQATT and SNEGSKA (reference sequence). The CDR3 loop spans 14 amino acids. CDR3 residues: CSPLLAGGNNEQFF. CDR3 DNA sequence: TGCAGTCCTCTACTAGCGGGAGGGAACAATGAGCAGTTCTTC.

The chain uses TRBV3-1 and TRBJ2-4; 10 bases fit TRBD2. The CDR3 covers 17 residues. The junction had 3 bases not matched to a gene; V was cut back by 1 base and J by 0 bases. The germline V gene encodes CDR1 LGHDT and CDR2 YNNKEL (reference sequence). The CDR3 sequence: CASSQALAGLAKNIQYF. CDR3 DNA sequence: TGTGCCAGCAGCCAAGCACTAGCGGGACTAGCCAAAAACATTCAGTACTTC.

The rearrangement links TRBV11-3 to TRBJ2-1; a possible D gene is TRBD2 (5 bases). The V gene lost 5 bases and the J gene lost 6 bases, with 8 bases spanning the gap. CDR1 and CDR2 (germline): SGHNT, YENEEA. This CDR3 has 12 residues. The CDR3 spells CASSTEGNEQFF. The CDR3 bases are TGTGCCAGCAGCACCGAGGGCAATGAGCAGTTCTTC. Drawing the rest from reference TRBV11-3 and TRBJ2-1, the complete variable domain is EAGVVQSPRYKIIEKKQPVAFWCNPISGHNTLYWYLQNLGQGPELLIRYENEEAVDDSQLPKDRFSAERLKGVDSTLKIQPAELGDSAVYLCASSTEGNEQFFGPGTRLTVL.

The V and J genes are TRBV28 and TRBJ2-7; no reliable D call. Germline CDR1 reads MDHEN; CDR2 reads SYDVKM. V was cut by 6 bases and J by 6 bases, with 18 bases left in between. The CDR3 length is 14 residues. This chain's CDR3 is CASSTDPAELEQYF. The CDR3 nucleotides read TGTGCCAGCAGCACCGATCCGGCCGAACTCGAGCAGTACTTC. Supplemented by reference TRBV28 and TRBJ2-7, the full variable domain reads DVKVTQSSRYLVKRTGEKVFLECVQDMDHENMFWYRQDPGLGLRLIYFSYDVKMKEKGDIPEGYSVSREKKERFSLILESASTNQTSMYLCASSTDPAELEQYFGPGTRLTVT.

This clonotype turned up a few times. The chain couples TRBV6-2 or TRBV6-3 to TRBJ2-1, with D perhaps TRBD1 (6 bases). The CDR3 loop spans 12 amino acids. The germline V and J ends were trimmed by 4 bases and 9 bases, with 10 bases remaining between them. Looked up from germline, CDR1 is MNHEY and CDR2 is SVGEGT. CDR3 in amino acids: CASSWDTSEQFF. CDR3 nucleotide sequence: TGTGCCAGCAGTTGGGACACTAGTGAGCAGTTCTTC.